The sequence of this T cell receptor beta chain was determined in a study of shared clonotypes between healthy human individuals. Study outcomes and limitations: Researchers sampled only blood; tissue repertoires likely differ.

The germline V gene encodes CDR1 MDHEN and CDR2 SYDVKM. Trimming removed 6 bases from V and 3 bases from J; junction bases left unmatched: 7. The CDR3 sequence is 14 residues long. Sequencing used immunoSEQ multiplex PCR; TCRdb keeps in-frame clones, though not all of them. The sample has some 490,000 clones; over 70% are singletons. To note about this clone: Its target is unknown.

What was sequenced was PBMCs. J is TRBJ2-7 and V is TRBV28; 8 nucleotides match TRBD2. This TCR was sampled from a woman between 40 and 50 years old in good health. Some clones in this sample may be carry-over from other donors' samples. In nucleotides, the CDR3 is TGTGCCAGCAGGCTCGGCGGGAGGCTCTACGAGCAGTACTTC. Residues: CASRLGGRLYEQYF.